These 25 T cell receptor beta chains were sequenced from one sample in a study of shared clonotypes between healthy human individuals. Naive CD8 cells lacked CD45RO, underwent positive selection for CCR7 and left out terminally differentiated effector memory CD45RA+ cells. Sequencing was performed with immunoSEQ multiplex PCR; in TCRdb, only in-frame clones are kept and a portion is missing. The data show about 590,000 clones, just under 97% seen once. Sequencing was done on a sample of naive CD8+ T cells sorted from blood. The receptors were gathered from a woman under 40 in good health.

The chain employs TRBV28 and TRBJ1-1, with a possible D match to TRBD1 (6 bases). There are 14 residues in the CDR3. Germline lookup yields CDR1 MDHEN and CDR2 SYDVKM. Deletions cut 2 bases from V and 10 bases from J, with 17 bases between. The CDR3 spells CASSLVAGASRAFF. The CDR3 DNA reads as TGTGCCAGCAGTTTAGTCGCAGGGGCCTCCCGAGCTTTCTTT.

This clone appeared a single time. CDR3 amino acids: CASSLGTSGTDNEQFF. CDR3 in DNA: TGTGCCAGCAGTTTGGGTACTAGCGGGACGGACAATGAGCAGTTCTTC. The chain employs TRBV27 and TRBJ2-1; 10 positions match TRBD2. The germline CDR1 and CDR2 sequences are MNHEY and SMNVEV (reference sequence). The CDR3 consists of 16 residues. V shed 3 bases and J 5 bases; nucleotides not matched to a gene: 7.

The chain carries TRBV5-6 and TRBJ2-1, with unresolved D. V was trimmed by 3 bases and J by 8 bases, leaving 24 bases between them. Per germline, CDR1 SGHDT and CDR2 YYEEEE. The CDR3 length is 17 residues. In nucleotides, the CDR3 is TGTGCCAGCAGCTCGGTCGGGTGGGCAGGACCCCAGCATGAGCAGTTCTTC. Its translation: CASSSVGWAGPQHEQFF.

CDR3 protein: CASSPGRTGELFF. Written as DNA, the CDR3 is TGTGCCAGCAGCCCAGGGCGGACCGGGGAGCTGTTTTTT. The gene calls are TRBV6-5 and TRBJ2-2, with D perhaps TRBD1 (5 bases). The CDR3 sequence is 13 residues long. Germline lookup yields CDR1 MNHEY and CDR2 SVGAGI. V was trimmed by 6 bases and J by 5 bases, leaving 10 bases between them.

The CDR3 DNA follows: TGTGCCACGACTGTTGGGTGGGAGACGAGGGTAGCGGATACGCAGTATTTT. It specifies CATTVGWETRVADTQYF. V is TRBV28 and J is TRBJ2-3; perhaps TRBD2 as D (5 bases). This CDR3 region has 17 residues. Trimming removed 10 bases from V and 6 bases from J, with 29 bases in between. Germline V gives CDR1 MDHEN, CDR2 SYDVKM.

This clone was found a few times. CDR3 coding DNA: TGTGCCAGCAGTTACGGGAAAGGCTACACCTTC. This gives the protein CASSYGKGYTF. The chain uses TRBV6-5 and TRBJ1-2; D is undetermined. The CDR3 has 11 amino acids. CDR1 is MNHEY and CDR2 is SVGAGI in the germline V gene. V lost 2 bases to trimming and J lost 8 bases, with 6 bases between them.

V is TRBV11-2 and J is TRBJ2-7, with TRBD2 matching over 13 bases. CDR1 is SGHAT, CDR2 FQNNGV, per germline. Germline trimming cut 5 bases from V and 11 bases from J; bases unmatched to any gene: 24. The CDR3 consists of 19 residues. The CDR3 nucleotides are TGTGCCAGCAGCCACCGGGGCGGCAGATCAGGACTAGCGGGAGCGACGGAGTACTTC. Amino acid sequence: CASSHRGGRSGLAGATEYF.

In this sample, this clone turned up once. This chain connects TRBV27 to TRBJ2-5; TRBD2 might be the D (6 bases). TRBJ2-7 explains the end of the DNA better; the J call may be wrong. The CDR3 runs 20 residues. Germline CDR1 and CDR2: MNHEY and SMNVEV (reference sequence). In DNA form, the CDR3 reads TGTGCCAGCAGTTTAACGGTCGGGTGGGGTAGCGGACACATACAGTACGAGCAGTACTTC. Translated: CASSLTVGWGSGHIQYEQYF.

The rearrangement joins TRBV7-9 to TRBJ2-3; no clear D gene. The germline V gene has CDR1 SEHNR and CDR2 FQNEAQ (reference sequence). The CDR3 contains 16 residues. V lost 2 bases and J lost 2, with 14 bases in between. In nucleotides, the CDR3 is TGTGCCAGCAGCTTACGCGAGGCAGGAGCCACAGATACGCAGTATTTT. Residues: CASSLREAGATDTQYF.

The chain employs TRBV30 and TRBJ2-3, with D perhaps TRBD1 or TRBD2 (5 bases each). The CDR3 consists of 13 residues. With 1 base removed from V and 2 bases from J, the gap between germline ends came to 7 bases. CDR1 and CDR2 (germline): GTSNPN, SVGIG (reference sequence). The CDR3 coding sequence is TGTGCCTGGAGTGGGGGGTACACAGATACGCAGTATTTT. This gives the protein CAWSGGYTDTQYF.

V and J are TRBV5-6 and TRBJ2-7, with D unresolved. V lost 1 base to trimming and J lost 3 bases, with 11 bases between them. The CDR3 contains 14 residues. The germline CDR1 and CDR2 sequences are SGHDT and YYEEEE. CDR3 residues: CASSLSGQFYEQYF. The DNA of the CDR3 is TGTGCCAGCAGCTTGTCGGGCCAGTTCTACGAGCAGTACTTC.

V and J are TRBV29-1 and TRBJ2-2; D possibly matches TRBD1 or TRBD2 (5 bases each). V gave up 3 bases and J gave up 4 bases, with 12 bases separating them. In germline, CDR1 is SQVTM, CDR2 ANQGSEA. The CDR3 loop spans 14 amino acids. For the CDR3, the DNA is TGCAGCGTTGATAGAGGGGACGGCACCGGGGAGCTGTTTTTT. Amino acid sequence: CSVDRGDGTGELFF.

J is TRBJ2-7 and V is TRBV28, with no clear D. The CDR3 runs to 16 residues. V gave up 5 bases and J gave up 0 bases, with 17 bases separating them. The germline V gene has CDR1 MDHEN and CDR2 SYDVKM. The CDR3 reads CASSQGPDWPSYEQYF. CDR3 in DNA: TGTGCCAGCAGTCAAGGACCGGATTGGCCCTCCTACGAGCAGTACTTC. The full variable domain, completed using reference TRBV28 and TRBJ2-7, is DVKVTQSSRYLVKRTGEKVFLECVQDMDHENMFWYRQDPGLGLRLIYFSYDVKMKEKGDIPEGYSVSREKKERFSLILESASTNQTSMYLCASSQGPDWPSYEQYFGPGTRLTVT.

The rearrangement links TRBV13 to TRBJ2-7; D call uncertain. Trimming pared 0 bases from V and 9 bases from J, leaving 12 bases between. The CDR3 is made up of 13 amino acids. CDR1 is PRHDT, CDR2 FYEKMQ, per germline (reference sequence). For the CDR3, the DNA is TGTGCCAGCAGCTTAGGGAGCCATGGTGGGCAGTACTTC. Its protein is CASSLGSHGGQYF.

The V and J genes are TRBV27 and TRBJ2-7, with 10 positions matching TRBD1. CDR1 and CDR2 (germline): MNHEY, SMNVEV (reference sequence). Trimming at V came to 2 bases and at J to 1 base, leaving 2 bases not matched to a gene. The CDR3 is made up of 15 amino acids. In nucleotides, the CDR3 is TGTGCCAGCAGTTTAGGGACAGGGGTATCCTACGAGCAGTACTTC. As protein: CASSLGTGVSYEQYF.

With respect to this clone: Other DNA sequences of this sample code for an identical CDR3. This sequence joins TRBV27 and TRBJ1-1, with D possibly matching TRBD1 (5 bases). The CDR3 contains 13 residues. Germline assignment: CDR1 MNHEY and CDR2 SMNVEV (reference sequence). Trimming shortened V by 3 bases and J by 3 bases, and 8 bases separated the two germline ends. The DNA of the CDR3 is TGTGCCAGCAGTTTGGGCAGGGACACTGAAGCTTTCTTT. Protein: CASSLGRDTEAFF.

About this clone itself: The same CDR3 can be traced to other DNA sequences in this sample. The V and J genes are TRBV2 and TRBJ2-1; 11 bases are shared with TRBD2. Unmatched junction bases numbered 8, after V lost 6 bases and J lost 7 bases. This CDR3 has 15 residues. Germline V gene data show CDR1 as SNHLY and CDR2 as FYNNEI. CDR3 nucleotides: TGTGCCAGCAGGGAACTAGCGGGAGCGGTAAATGAGCAGTTCTTC. It translates to CASRELAGAVNEQFF. The full variable domain, with the rest looked up from reference TRBV2 and TRBJ2-1, is EPEVTQTPSHQVTQMGQEVILRCVPISNHLYFYWYRQILGQKVEFLVSFYNNEISEKSEIFDDQFSVERPDGSNFTLKIRSTKLEDSAMYFCASRELAGAVNEQFFGPGTRLTVL.

The gene calls are TRBV19 and TRBJ2-5; TRBD2 might be the D (5 bases). The closer fit of TRBJ2-7 to the DNA end suggests the J call may be wrong. The CDR3 totals 13 residues. CDR1 is LNHDA, CDR2 SQIVND, per germline (reference sequence). DNA for the CDR3: TGTGCCAGTAGTCCGGGGTGGGGCTACGAGCAGTACTTC. Encoded protein: CASSPGWGYEQYF.

This chain joins TRBV2 and TRBJ2-1; tentatively, D is TRBD2 (6 bases). The CDR3 contains 14 residues. Per germline, CDR1 SNHLY and CDR2 FYNNEI. V was cut by 11 bases and J by 6 bases, with 20 bases left in between. The CDR3 DNA reads TGTGCCGCCCCAGGCCGTAGCGGACCCAATGAGCAGTTCTTC. It codes for CAAPGRSGPNEQFF.

This chain links TRBV2 with TRBJ1-1; D is perhaps TRBD1 (6 bases). Per germline, CDR1 SNHLY and CDR2 FYNNEI. CDR3 length equals 14 residues. V was trimmed by 6 bases and J by 0 bases, leaving 11 bases between them. CDR3: CASRKDRLNTEAFF. The CDR3 nucleotides read TGTGCCAGCAGAAAGGACAGATTGAACACTGAAGCTTTCTTT.

The gene calls are TRBV2 and TRBJ2-7; 8 nucleotides match TRBD1. The CDR3 loop spans 16 amino acids. The V and J ends lost 8 bases and 4 bases, in that order; junction bases with no gene match: 16. From germline, CDR1 is SNHLY and CDR2 FYNNEI. This chain's CDR3 is CASVFAGTGGTYEQYF. The CDR3 DNA reads as TGTGCCAGCGTCTTCGCCGGGACAGGAGGCACGTACGAGCAGTACTTC.

V and J are TRBV28 and TRBJ2-5; TRBD1 agrees at 11 bases. Germline lookup yields CDR1 MDHEN and CDR2 SYDVKM. The CDR3 runs to 17 residues. J lost 4 bases, V lost 4 bases, and 11 bases had no gene match. The CDR3 sequence: CASSSERTGGMRETQYF. The CDR3 DNA sequence: TGTGCCAGCAGTTCGGAACGGACAGGGGGCATGAGAGAGACCCAGTACTTC.

This clone showed up just a few times. Here the CDR3 DNA reads TGTGCCAGCAGTGAAGAGGGCAGTAACACTGAAGCTTTCTTT. Translated, it gives CASSEEGSNTEAFF. The V call is TRBV2, the J call TRBJ1-1, with unresolved D. With 1 base removed from V and 2 bases from J, the gap between germline ends came to 8 bases. The CDR3 length is 14 residues. Germline CDR1 is SNHLY and CDR2 is FYNNEI.

The table lists this clone with a few counts. The CDR3 loop reads CASSDRVGNTIYF. In DNA form, the CDR3 reads TGCGCCAGCAGTGACAGGGTAGGAAACACCATATATTTT. J is TRBJ1-3 and V is TRBV10-1; D perhaps matches TRBD1 (5 bases). The germline V gene has CDR1 WNHNN and CDR2 SYGVQD (reference sequence). This CDR3 comprises 13 residues. Deletions cut 3 bases from V and 4 bases from J, with 7 bases between.

The chain has TRBV5-6 and TRBJ1-1, with 8 bases fitting TRBD1. The CDR3 contains 16 residues. Losses at the gene ends were 0 bases for V and 0 bases for J; bases not matched to a gene: 4. Germline V gene lookup returns CDR1 SGHDT and CDR2 YYEEEE. Here the CDR3 reads CASSLAAGGLNTEAFF. The CDR3 nucleotides are TGTGCCAGCAGCTTGGCGGCAGGGGGCTTGAACACTGAAGCTTTCTTT.